Included here is one T cell receptor (beta chain) sequence, with context. There is no known antigen for this receptor. The record has no base qualities; no much larger clone is one base away. The donors were roughly 40 Caucasian individuals from Russia, aged 6 to 90 years, who were systemically healthy. Each donor gave approximately 9.4 milliliters of peripheral blood, drawn into EDTA-treated Vacutainer tubes. Ficoll-Paque density-gradient centrifugation was used to isolate PBMCs, with at least 7 million per sample. Trizol reagent was used to extract total RNA from the PBMCs, yielding at least 6 micrograms per sample. For every donor, an aliquot of PBMCs went through flow cytometry to measure the percentages of naive CD45RAhigh/CD27high T cells. This sample was taken from a study of blood T cells in healthy people across ages (dated by TCRdb to the mid-2010s). In terms of the full investigation: In model experiments, template switching captured about one uniquely barcoded TCR beta cDNA molecule for every two T cells. The study measured age-related changes in TCR beta repertoire diversity using deep sequencing normalized with unique cDNA molecular identifiers. Four age groups were formed from the donors: young (average roughly 15 years), middle-aged (less than 40), aged (approximately 60) and long-lived (approximately 80). To avoid experimental bias, donors of different ages were spread randomly across the sequencing lanes. The study analyzed two additional independent replicas of 1 million unique cDNA reads from the same blood draw for two donors, one aged 18 to 29 and one aged 80 or older. The research as a whole found: Compared with the aged group, the long-lived group had more naive CD4+ T cells, fewer expanded clones and increased TCR diversity, a pattern suggesting age selection. Bulk unsorted PBMC profiling prevented conclusive comparison of naive and antigen-experienced compartments. Total diversity estimates from one million sequenced T cells were considered lower bounds and underestimates. The percentage of naive T cells measured by flow cytometry correlated strongly with observed TCR beta diversity. As age increased, observed TCR beta diversity per million T cells dropped in a roughly linear way, and a significant reduction was already evident by age approximately 40. Donor CMV infection status was unknown, potentially confounding age-related changes in expanded clonotypes.

The protocol used for the library was 5' RACE. Data came from an Illumina HiSeq 2500. A second PCR of about 6 to 12 cycles was run with a J-beta primer mix and a sample-barcoded 5' primer. A template-switch 5' adaptor carrying 12 random nucleotides introduced a unique molecular identifier onto each TCR beta cDNA molecule. At least 2.5 million CDR3-containing paired-end reads were obtained from each sample. First-strand cDNA was synthesized from all RNA with the Mint cDNA synthesis kit, primed by a TRBC-specific oligonucleotide. Following uracil-DNA glycosylase treatment, all cDNA underwent a first 18-cycle PCR with the universal primers M1SS and BC2_uni_R. In the authors' own workflow: Each sample was normalized by randomly selecting 1 million high-quality reads, each carrying a distinct molecular identifier. Reads sharing molecular identifiers were discarded rather than binned into consensus sequences. MiTCR, set to a Q25 quality threshold and the strictest error-elimination algorithm, was used for CDR3 identification, clonotype clustering and error correction. A nonparametric unseen species model with Euler transformation was used to estimate lower-bound total TCR beta diversity. TCRdb trimmed public reads at Q25 via fastp, called clones via MiXCR and kept in-frame beta chains. Each CDR3 protein appears once, grouped with its most common genes and DNA. The V and J calls come from TCRdb's annotation, not from the publication. The sample table contains 1.6 million or so distinct CDR3 sequences; only one count was recorded for approximately 32% of them. About 11% of the sample goes to the ten largest clones.

The CDR3 spans 14 residues, from the cysteine through the phenylalanine. Just CDR3 DNA is preserved here, 42 bases in frame from base 1. CDR1 and CDR2 were assigned from the germline V gene as MNHNS and SASEGT. The chain is assembled from TRBV6-1 and TRBJ2-7; the D segment cannot be called with confidence. The J call is doubtful: the DNA matches TRBJ2-5 better. This sequence originates from a woman in her 30s in good health. The sequencing input was blood. The CDR3 reads as follows: CASSEGRKEETQYF. The DNA sequence reads TGTGCCAGCAGTGAAGGACGGAAAGAAGAGACCCAGTACTTC.